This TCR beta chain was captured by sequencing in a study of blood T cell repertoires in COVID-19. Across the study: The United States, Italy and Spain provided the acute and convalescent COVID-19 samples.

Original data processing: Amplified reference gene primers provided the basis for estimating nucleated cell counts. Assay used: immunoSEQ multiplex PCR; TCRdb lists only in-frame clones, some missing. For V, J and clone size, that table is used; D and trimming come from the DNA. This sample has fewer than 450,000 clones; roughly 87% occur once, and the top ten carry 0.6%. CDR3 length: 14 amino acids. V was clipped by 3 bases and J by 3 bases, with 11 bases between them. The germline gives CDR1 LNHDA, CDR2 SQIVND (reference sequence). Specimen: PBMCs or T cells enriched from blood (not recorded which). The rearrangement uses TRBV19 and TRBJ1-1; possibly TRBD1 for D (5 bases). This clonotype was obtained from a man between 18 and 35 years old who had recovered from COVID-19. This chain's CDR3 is CASSILRAHTEAFF. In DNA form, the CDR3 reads TGTGCCAGTAGTATCCTCAGGGCGCACACTGAAGCTTTCTTT.